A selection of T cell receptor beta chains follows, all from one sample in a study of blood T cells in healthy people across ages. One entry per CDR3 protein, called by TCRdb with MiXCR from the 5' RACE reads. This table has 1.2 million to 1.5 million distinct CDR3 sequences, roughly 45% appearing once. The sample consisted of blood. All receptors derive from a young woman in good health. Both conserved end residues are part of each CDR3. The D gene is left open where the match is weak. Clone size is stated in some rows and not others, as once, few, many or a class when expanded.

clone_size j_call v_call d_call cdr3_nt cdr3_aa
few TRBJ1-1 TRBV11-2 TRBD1 TGTGCCAGCCGAACGGCGGGTAGGGGGCGAACTGAAGCTTTCTTT CASRTAGRGRTEAFF
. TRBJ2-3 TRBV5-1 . TGCGCCAGCAGCTTGGCCGTGGCGGCGGCAGATACGCAGTATTTT CASSLAVAAADTQYF
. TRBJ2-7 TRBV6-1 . TGTGCCAGCAGTGAACGGCTCGAGGGTGGCGAGCAGTACTTC CASSERLEGGEQYF
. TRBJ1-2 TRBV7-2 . TGTGCCAGCAGCTTAGAGGGGAGGGGCGCAGGGGGCTACACCTTC CASSLEGRGAGGYTF
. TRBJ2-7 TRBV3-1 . TGTGCCAGCAGCCAAGAGGGCCAGAGGGAGCAGTACTTC CASSQEGQREQYF
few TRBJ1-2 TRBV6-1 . TGTGCCAGCAGTGAAGCGACAGGATGGGATGGCTACACCTTC CASSEATGWDGYTF
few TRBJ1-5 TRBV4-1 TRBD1 TGCGCCAGCAGCCAGGACAGGGACTTTCAGCCCCAGCATTTT CASSQDRDFQPQHF
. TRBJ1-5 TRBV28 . TGTGCCAGCAGTTTGAGGGCTATGTTGGTTGGTCAGCCCCAGCATTTT CASSLRAMLVGQPQHF
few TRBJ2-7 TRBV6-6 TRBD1 TGTGCCAGCAACGAGCCGTGGGACAGTTTCTACGAGCAGTACTTC CASNEPWDSFYEQYF
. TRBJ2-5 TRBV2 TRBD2 TGTGCCAGCATCGAGTCGCAGGGGACTAGGGAGACCCAGTACTTC CASIESQGTRETQYF
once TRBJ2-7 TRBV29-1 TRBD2 TGCAGCGTTGACGATAAGACTAGCTATCAGTACGAGCAGTACTTC CSVDDKTSYQYEQYF
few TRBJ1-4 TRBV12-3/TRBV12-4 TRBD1 TGTGCCAGCAGTTTAAAGACAGGGGAAGAAAAACTGTTTTTT CASSLKTGEEKLFF
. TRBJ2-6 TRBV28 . TGTGCCAGCAGTTTAATAGGGCAGGTACTGACTTTC CASSLIGQVLTF
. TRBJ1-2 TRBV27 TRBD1 TGTGCCAGCAGTTTTTTACAGGGGGTTGATGGCTACACCTTC CASSFLQGVDGYTF
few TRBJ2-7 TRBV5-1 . TGCGCCAGCAGCTCATTGAGGGCTAGTTACGAGCAGTACTTC CASSSLRASYEQYF
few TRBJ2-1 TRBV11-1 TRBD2 TGTGCCAGCAGCTTAGCGCGTGCTAGCGGGAGCGGTGAGCAGTTCTTC CASSLARASGSGEQFF
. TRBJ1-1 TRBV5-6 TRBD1 TGTGCCAGCAGCGCCTCCGGGACAGGATCGCAGGCTTTCTTT CASSASGTGSQAFF
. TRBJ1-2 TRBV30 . TGTGCCTGGACGGAAACAGGGCACGGCTACACCTTC CAWTETGHGYTF
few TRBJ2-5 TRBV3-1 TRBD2 TGTGCCAGCAGCCAAGAGACTAGCGCCATCCAAGAGACCCAGTACTTC CASSQETSAIQETQYF
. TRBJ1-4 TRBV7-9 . TGTGCCAGCAACCTGAATAGAGGTTCAACTAATGAAAAACTGTTTTTT CASNLNRGSTNEKLFF
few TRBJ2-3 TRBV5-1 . TGCGCCAGCAGCTATCAATACGATACGCAGTATTTT CASSYQYDTQYF
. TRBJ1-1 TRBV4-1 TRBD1 TGCGCCAGCAGCCACAACCCGGACAGGAGGAACACTGAAGCTTTCTTT CASSHNPDRRNTEAFF
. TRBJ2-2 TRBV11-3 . TGTGCCAGCTCCGACAGGCCGAACACCGGGGAGCTGTTTTTT CASSDRPNTGELFF
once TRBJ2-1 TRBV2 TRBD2 TGTGCCAGCACGGCTAGCGGGGATGAGCAGTTCTTC CASTASGDEQFF
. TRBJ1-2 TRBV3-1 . TGTGCCAGCAGCCAAGAGGGGGAAGGCGTAAGGGGCTATGGCTACACCTTC CASSQEGEGVRGYGYTF
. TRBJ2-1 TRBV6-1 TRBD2 TGTGCCAGCAGTGAACCACTAGCGGTCCTGAGGGGCAATGAGCAGTTCTTC CASSEPLAVLRGNEQFF
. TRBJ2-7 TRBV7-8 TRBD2 TGTGCCAGCAGCCTCCTCTCCCCGGGGGGTAGCGGGAGTATCTACGAGCAGTACTTC CASSLLSPGGSGSIYEQYF
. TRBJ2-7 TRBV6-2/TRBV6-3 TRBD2 TGTGCCAGCAGTTACTTCGGCGGGAGCTCCTACGAGCAGTACTTC CASSYFGGSSYEQYF
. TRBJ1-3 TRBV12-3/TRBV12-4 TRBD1 TGTGCCAGCAGGATGTTTACCGGGACAGGGCGAAACACCATATATTTT CASRMFTGTGRNTIYF
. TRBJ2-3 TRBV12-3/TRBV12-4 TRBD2 TGTGCCAGCAGTTTGCCAGCGGGAGGACCCACAGATACGCGGTATTTT CASSLPAGGPTDTRYF
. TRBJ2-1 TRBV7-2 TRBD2 TGTGCCAGCAGCTTAAGTAGTGGACTAGCGGGGGGTGAGCAGTTCTTC CASSLSSGLAGGEQFF
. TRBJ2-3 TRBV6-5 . TGTGCCAGCAGTTACGCTTCTAGCACAGATACGCAGTATTTT CASSYASSTDTQYF
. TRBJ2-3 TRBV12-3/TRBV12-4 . TGTGCCAGCAGACCTCGGGACTCCCTTCTCGCAGATACGCAGTATTTT CASRPRDSLLADTQYF
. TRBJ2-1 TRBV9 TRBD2 TGTGCCAGCAGCGTAGTAAGCGGGAGGGCCCGGTTAAGCAATGAGCAGTTCTTC CASSVVSGRARLSNEQFF